This TCR beta chain originates from a study of shared clonotypes between healthy human individuals. Whole-study results and caveats: The study drew on few donors, limiting represented genetic and exposure-history diversity. The researchers took only blood, and tissue repertoires probably look different. Among the subsets, naive ones generally showed larger estimated richness than memory ones.

Running of the assay took place at deep level. The method was immunoSEQ multiplex PCR; TCRdb's version includes in-frame clones alone and lacks a portion of them. There are 2 million to 3 million clones in the sample; approximately 94% occur only once, and approximately 0.36% lies in the top ten. For this clone: No antigen is known for it.

The V segment lost 5 bases and the J segment 5 bases; nucleotides outside the gene matches: 6. The CDR3 length is 14 residues. From germline, CDR1 is SGHAT and CDR2 FQNNGV. The clonotype was recovered from a man aged 18-30 years in good health. Some clones in this sample may be carry-over from other donors' samples. The chain is built from TRBV11-2 and TRBJ1-1; 9 nucleotides align to TRBD1. Material: naive CD4+ T cells from PBMCs. The sample's subset: CD45RA+ positively selected. In DNA form, the CDR3 reads TGTGCCAGCAGCGCGGACAGGGGAGGGACTGAAGCTTTCTTT. It is translated as CASSADRGGTEAFF.